A selection of T cell receptor beta chains follows, all from one sample in a study of blood T cells in healthy people across ages. TCRdb re-derived calls from the 5' RACE reads in MiXCR, one entry per CDR3 protein. The table lists around 1,500,000 distinct CDR3 sequences, 42% of them singletons, with 7.9% in the top ten. Source material: blood. These receptors were obtained from a woman in her late teens or twenties in good health. Both conserved end residues are part of each CDR3. A D gene is named only where the DNA matches it firmly. Clone size is shown for a subset of rows, as once, few, many or a class of expanded clone.

NA	NA	TRBV11-3	TRBJ2-2	CASSLVSGPGGTGELFF	TGTGCCAGCAGCTTAGTCTCGGGACCCGGTGGGACCGGGGAGCTGTTTTTT
TRBD2	many	TRBV11-1	TRBJ2-3	CASSRRLSGEFPTDTQYF	TGTGCCAGCAGCAGAAGATTAAGCGGGGAATTCCCCACAGATACGCAGTATTTT
NA	once	TRBV21-1	TRBJ1-1	CASPRKYTEAFF	TGTGCCAGCCCCCGAAAGTACACTGAAGCTTTCTTT
NA	few	TRBV4-1	TRBJ2-7	CASSQERTASYEQYF	TGCGCCAGCAGCCAAGAGCGGACGGCCTCCTACGAGCAGTACTTC
NA	once	TRBV18	TRBJ1-1	CASSPARGTEAFF	TGTGCCAGCTCACCTGCGCGTGGTACTGAAGCTTTCTTT
TRBD2	NA	TRBV10-2	TRBJ2-3	CASSEWGSGAQYF	TGCGCCAGCAGTGAGTGGGGTAGCGGGGCGCAGTATTTT
NA	NA	TRBV7-8	TRBJ1-1	CASSLVPGMNTEAFF	TGTGCCAGCAGCTTAGTCCCGGGAATGAACACTGAAGCTTTCTTT
NA	NA	TRBV21-1	TRBJ2-2	CASNLVVGTGELFF	TGTGCCAGCAACCTAGTAGTAGGTACCGGGGAGCTGTTTTTT
NA	NA	TRBV27	TRBJ2-2	CASSLGLYVGGELFF	TGTGCCAGCAGTTTAGGACTATACGTAGGCGGGGAGCTGTTTTTT
TRBD1	NA	TRBV3-1	TRBJ2-1	CASSQVPGTGSDEQFF	TGTGCCAGCAGCCAAGTCCCAGGGACAGGGAGCGATGAGCAGTTCTTC
TRBD2	NA	TRBV20-1	TRBJ2-1	CSAREIRLADNEQFF	TGCAGTGCTAGAGAGATCAGACTAGCGGACAATGAGCAGTTCTTC
TRBD1	few	TRBV18	TRBJ1-2	CASSPQTGALDYGYTF	TGTGCCAGCTCACCACAGACAGGGGCTTTGGACTATGGCTACACCTTC
TRBD1	NA	TRBV10-3	TRBJ2-2	CAARQGENTGELFF	TGTGCCGCGCGACAGGGGGAGAACACCGGGGAGCTGTTTTTT
TRBD1	NA	TRBV27	TRBJ2-5	CASSATGGIEETQYF	TGTGCCAGCAGCGCGACAGGGGGCATAGAGGAGACCCAGTACTTC
TRBD1	NA	TRBV25-1	TRBJ1-4	CASGRDRGNEKLFF	TGTGCCAGCGGCAGGGACAGGGGAAATGAAAAACTGTTTTTT
TRBD2	NA	TRBV11-1	TRBJ2-3	CASSAPLAGFGDTQYF	TGTGCCAGCAGCGCTCCACTAGCGGGGTTTGGAGATACGCAGTATTTT
NA	few	TRBV10-3	TRBJ2-1	CAISEDLAISYNEQFF	TGTGCCATCAGTGAGGATCTAGCGATCTCCTACAATGAGCAGTTCTTC
NA	few	TRBV4-1	TRBJ2-7	CASSQELIYEQYF	TGCGCCAGCAGCCAAGAGTTGATCTACGAGCAGTACTTC
NA	once	TRBV24-1	TRBJ2-3	CATSDPGPRRADTQYF	TGTGCCACCAGTGACCCCGGGCCGCGACGCGCAGATACGCAGTATTTT
NA	NA	TRBV12-3/TRBV12-4	TRBJ1-2	CASSLALAEGGYTF	TGTGCCAGCAGTTTAGCGCTGGCCGAGGGGGGCTACACCTTC
NA	NA	TRBV4-1	TRBJ2-2	CASSHNSHTGELFF	TGCGCCAGCAGCCACAATTCCCACACCGGGGAGCTGTTTTTT
NA	NA	TRBV4-2	TRBJ2-5	CASSQEYQVSVETQYF	TGTGCCAGCAGCCAAGAATATCAAGTCTCAGTAGAGACCCAGTACTTC
NA	NA	TRBV11-2	TRBJ2-5	CASSLDLGGQETQYF	TGTGCCAGCAGCTTAGATCTAGGGGGACAAGAGACCCAGTACTTC
NA	NA	TRBV7-9	TRBJ1-1	CASSPEAPEAFF	TGTGCCAGCAGTCCGGAGGCCCCTGAAGCTTTCTTT
NA	NA	TRBV6-2/TRBV6-3	TRBJ1-2	CASTQRGTVGYGYTF	TGTGCCAGCACTCAACGGGGGACGGTTGGCTATGGCTACACCTTC
NA	once	TRBV21-1	TRBJ2-5	CASTGTGGLETQYF	TGTGCCAGCACCGGGACAGGGGGCTTAGAGACCCAGTACTTC
NA	NA	TRBV11-2	TRBJ1-2	CASSPGVLNYGYTF	TGTGCCAGCAGCCCGGGGGTCCTAAACTATGGCTACACCTTC
TRBD1	NA	TRBV7-9	TRBJ1-1	CASTRDRVNTEAFF	TGTGCCAGCACCCGGGACAGGGTGAACACTGAAGCTTTCTTT
TRBD2	few	TRBV5-4	TRBJ2-7	CASSLAGREFDKYF	TGTGCCAGCAGCTTGGCCGGGCGGGAGTTTGACAAGTACTTC
NA	NA	TRBV20-1	TRBJ2-7	CSASRSTYEQYF	TGCAGTGCTAGCCGAAGCACCTACGAGCAGTACTTC
NA	few	TRBV27	TRBJ2-4	CASSPGSLGRRDWIAKNIQYF	TGTGCCAGCAGTCCCGGATCCCTGGGGCGTCGGGACTGGATAGCCAAAAACATTCAGTACTTC
TRBD2	NA	TRBV7-2	TRBJ2-7	CASSPGLVGLSYEQYF	TGTGCCAGCAGCCCCGGACTAGTGGGTCTCTCCTACGAGCAGTACTTC
NA	few	TRBV29-1	TRBJ2-7	CGVKGASYEQYF	TGCGGCGTTAAAGGGGCGTCCTACGAGCAGTACTTC
NA	NA	TRBV6-5	TRBJ2-1	CASSYFLDSYNEQFF	TGTGCCAGCAGTTACTTTCTGGACTCTTACAATGAGCAGTTCTTC
TRBD2	NA	TRBV7-9	TRBJ2-3	CASNPSGSTDTQYF	TGTGCCAGCAACCCTAGCGGAAGCACAGATACGCAGTATTTT
NA	once	TRBV24-1	TRBJ2-2	CATSDPLGTDDLAGELFF	TGTGCCACCAGTGATCCGCTGGGGACGGACGATCTCGCCGGGGAGCTGTTTTTT
TRBD1	few	TRBV6-6	TRBJ1-3	CASNHGQATGNTIYF	TGTGCCAGCAACCATGGACAGGCAACTGGAAACACCATATATTTT
NA	NA	TRBV6-5	TRBJ2-1	CASSYFETRYNEQFF	TGTGCCAGCAGTTACTTCGAGACTAGGTACAATGAGCAGTTCTTC
TRBD2	few	TRBV12-3/TRBV12-4	TRBJ2-3	CASSWSGTSLSDTQYF	TGTGCCAGCAGTTGGTCCGGGACTAGTCTCTCAGATACGCAGTATTTT
NA	NA	TRBV3-1	TRBJ2-7	CASSQSQVEQYF	TGTGCCAGCAGCCAAAGCCAGGTTGAGCAGTACTTC
NA	few	TRBV3-1	TRBJ1-3	CASSRQGSGNTIYF	TGTGCCAGCAGCCGGCAGGGTTCTGGAAACACCATATATTTT
NA	few	TRBV6-2/TRBV6-3	TRBJ2-2	CASSYSGELNTGELFF	TGTGCCAGCAGTTACTCTGGCGAGCTTAACACCGGGGAGCTGTTTTTT
TRBD2	NA	TRBV12-3/TRBV12-4	TRBJ2-3	CASSTRWTSGGTRRPTDMQYF	TGTGCCAGCAGTACCCGCTGGACTAGCGGGGGGACCCGACGTCCCACAGATATGCAGTATTTT
NA	NA	TRBV6-5	TRBJ1-5	CASSSTDQPQHF	TGTGCCAGCAGTTCTACAGATCAGCCCCAGCATTTT
TRBD2	NA	TRBV7-2	TRBJ2-5	CASSPGTSAKTQYF	TGTGCCAGCAGCCCCGGGACTAGCGCGAAGACCCAGTACTTC
NA	NA	TRBV18	TRBJ2-1	CASSLAGDRSYNEQFF	TGTGCCAGCTCACTCGCGGGGGACAGATCCTACAATGAGCAGTTCTTC
NA	NA	TRBV5-1	TRBJ2-1	CASRLTSFGDYNEQFF	TGCGCCAGCAGGCTTACTAGCTTTGGGGACTACAATGAGCAGTTCTTC
NA	once	TRBV5-1	TRBJ2-5	CASSLEQGRHNEQYF	TGCGCCAGCAGCTTGGAGCAGGGCCGTCACAATGAGCAGTACTTC
TRBD1	few	TRBV18	TRBJ2-2	CASSPDRVNTGELFF	TGTGCCAGCTCACCAGACAGGGTGAACACCGGGGAGCTGTTTTTT
NA	once	TRBV5-1	TRBJ2-2	CASSFKFSGELFF	TGCGCCAGCAGCTTCAAGTTCTCGGGGGAGCTGTTTTTT
TRBD1	NA	TRBV9	TRBJ1-2	CASSEGQALYYGYTF	TGTGCCAGCAGCGAGGGACAGGCTTTGTACTATGGCTACACCTTC
TRBD2	NA	TRBV7-8	TRBJ2-4	CASSLTQLAGIQYF	TGTGCCAGCAGCTTAACCCAACTAGCGGGCATTCAGTACTTC
NA	NA	TRBV4-1	TRBJ1-1	CASSQVKGSGFEAFF	TGCGCCAGCAGCCAAGTCAAGGGGAGTGGATTCGAAGCTTTCTTT
TRBD2	NA	TRBV6-4	TRBJ2-7	CASALLAGGSYEQYF	TGTGCCAGCGCTTTACTAGCGGGGGGTTCCTACGAGCAGTACTTC
NA	NA	TRBV6-5	TRBJ2-7	CASSPGAYHLEQYF	TGTGCCAGCAGCCCCGGAGCTTACCACCTCGAGCAGTACTTC
TRBD2	NA	TRBV20-1	TRBJ2-2	CSARDRGLGNTGELFF	TGCAGTGCTAGAGATCGGGGACTAGGGAACACCGGGGAGCTGTTTTTT
TRBD2	NA	TRBV3-1	TRBJ2-3	CASSLAGVTQYF	TGTGCCAGCAGCTTAGCGGGAGTTACGCAGTATTTT
NA	NA	TRBV11-2	TRBJ2-5	CASSRRNRDSEQYF	TGTGCCAGCAGCCGTCGCAACCGGGACTCGGAGCAGTACTTC
TRBD1	NA	TRBV7-9	TRBJ2-5	CASSFPGQGAVGQYF	TGTGCCAGCAGCTTCCCCGGACAGGGGGCCGTGGGGCAGTACTTC
NA	NA	TRBV5-1	TRBJ1-6	CASRLRGPNSPLHF	TGCGCCAGCAGACTCCGGGGGCCAAATTCACCCCTCCACTTT